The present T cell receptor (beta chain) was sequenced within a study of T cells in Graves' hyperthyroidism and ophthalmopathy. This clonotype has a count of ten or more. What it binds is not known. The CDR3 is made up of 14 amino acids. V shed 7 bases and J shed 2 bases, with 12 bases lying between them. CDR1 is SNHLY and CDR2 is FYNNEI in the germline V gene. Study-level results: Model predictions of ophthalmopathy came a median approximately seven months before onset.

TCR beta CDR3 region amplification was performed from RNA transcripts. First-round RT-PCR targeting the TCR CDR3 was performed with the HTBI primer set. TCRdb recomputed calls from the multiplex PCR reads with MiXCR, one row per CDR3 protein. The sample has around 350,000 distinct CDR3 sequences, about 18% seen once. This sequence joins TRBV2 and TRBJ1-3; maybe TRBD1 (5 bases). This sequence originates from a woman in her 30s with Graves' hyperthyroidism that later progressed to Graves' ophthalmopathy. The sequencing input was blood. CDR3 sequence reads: CASMIGTPGNTIYF. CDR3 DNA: TGTGCCAGCATGATTGGGACTCCTGGAAACACCATATATTTT.